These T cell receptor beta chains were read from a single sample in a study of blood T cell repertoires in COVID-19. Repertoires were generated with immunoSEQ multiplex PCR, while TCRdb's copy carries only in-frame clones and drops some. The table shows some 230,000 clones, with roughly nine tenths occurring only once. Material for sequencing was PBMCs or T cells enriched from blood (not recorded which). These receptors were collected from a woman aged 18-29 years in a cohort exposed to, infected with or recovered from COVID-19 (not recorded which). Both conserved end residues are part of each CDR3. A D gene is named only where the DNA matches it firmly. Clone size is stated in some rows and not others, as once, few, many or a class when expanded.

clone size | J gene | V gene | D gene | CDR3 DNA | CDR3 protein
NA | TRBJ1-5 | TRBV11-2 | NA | TGTGCCAGCAGCTTGGCAGGGTGGCAGCCCCAGCATTTT | CASSLAGWQPQHF
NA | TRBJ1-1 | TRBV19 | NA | TGTGCCAGTACTAGTTTCGGTCAGAACACTGAAGCTTTCTTT | CASTSFGQNTEAFF
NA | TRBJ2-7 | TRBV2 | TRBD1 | TGTGCCAGCAGCCGAGCCCCAGGGGGCCCAGCGGGTCACGAGCAGTACTTC | CASSRAPGGPAGHEQYF
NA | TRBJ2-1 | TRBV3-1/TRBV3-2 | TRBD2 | TGTGCCAGCAGCCAAGATCTCGCCAGCGGGGGGGGGTACAATGAGCAGTTCTTC | CASSQDLASGGGYNEQFF
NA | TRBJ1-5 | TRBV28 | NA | TGTGCCAGCAGTGCAACAGACAGCAATCAGCCCCAGCATTTT | CASSATDSNQPQHF
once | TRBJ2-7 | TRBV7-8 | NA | TGTGCCAGCAGCTTCAGGGCTTTTGGCGGGGCGGCCAACGAGCAGTACTTC | CASSFRAFGGAANEQYF
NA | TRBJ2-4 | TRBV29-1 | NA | TGCAGCGTTGAACCGGGGAGTGGAAACATTCAGTACTTC | CSVEPGSGNIQYF
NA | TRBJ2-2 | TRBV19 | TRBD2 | TGTGCCAGTAGTATTCAGCGGGGGGGCCTCGGCGGGGAGCTGTTTTTT | CASSIQRGGLGGELFF
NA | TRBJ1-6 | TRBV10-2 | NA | TGCGCCAGCAGTGAGTCAAGAAGCGAGGGATATAATTCACCCCTCCACTTT | CASSESRSEGYNSPLHF
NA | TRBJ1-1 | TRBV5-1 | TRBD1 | TGCGCCAGCAGCGTCATGGGACAGGGCACTGAAGCTTTCTTT | CASSVMGQGTEAFF
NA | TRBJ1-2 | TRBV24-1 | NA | TGTGCCACCAGTGATCCCTGGGGCCATGGCTACACCTTC | CATSDPWGHGYTF
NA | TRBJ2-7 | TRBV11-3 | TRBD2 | TGTGCCAGCAGCTTATCTAGCGGGAGCTACGAGCAGTACTTC | CASSLSSGSYEQYF
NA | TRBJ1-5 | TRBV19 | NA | TGTGCCAGTAGTACCCACCCAGGCAGGGGTATTCATCAGCCCCAGCATTTT | CASSTHPGRGIHQPQHF
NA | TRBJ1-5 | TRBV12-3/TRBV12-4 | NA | TGTGCCAGCAACAGGTTGGGCCAGCCCCAGCATTTT | CASNRLGQPQHF
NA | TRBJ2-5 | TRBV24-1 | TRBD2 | TGTGCCACCAGTGATCGCGGGGGGAAGGAAGAGACCCAGTACTTC | CATSDRGGKEETQYF
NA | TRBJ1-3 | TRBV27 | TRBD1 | TGTGCCAGCAGTTTATCTCTACCTGGACAGGCGATTGGAAACACCATATATTTT | CASSLSLPGQAIGNTIYF
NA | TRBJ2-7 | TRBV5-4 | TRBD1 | TGTGCCAGCAGCCCCGGGACAGGGACCGAGCAGTACTTC | CASSPGTGTEQYF
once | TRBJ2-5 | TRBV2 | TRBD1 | TGTGCCAGCAGAGGGACAGAAGAGACCCAGTACTTC | CASRGTEETQYF
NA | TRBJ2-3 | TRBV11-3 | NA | TGTGCCAGCGGCAGGCTTGATACGCAGTATTTT | CASGRLDTQYF
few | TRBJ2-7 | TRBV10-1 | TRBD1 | TGCGCCAGCAGTAGACAGGGGGCCTACGAGCAGTACTTC | CASSRQGAYEQYF
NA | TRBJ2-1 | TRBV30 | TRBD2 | TGTGCCTCGGGACTAGCGTACAATGAGCAGTTCTTC | CASGLAYNEQFF
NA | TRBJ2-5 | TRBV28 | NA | TGTGCCAGCAGTGGACAGCCCGAAGAGACCCAGTACTTC | CASSGQPEETQYF
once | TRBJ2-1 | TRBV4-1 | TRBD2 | TGCGCCAGCAGCCAAGACATCCTAGCGGGATACAATGAGCAGTTCTTC | CASSQDILAGYNEQFF
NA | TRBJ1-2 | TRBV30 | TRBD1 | TGTGCCTGGACCGGGACAGACTATGGCTACACCTTC | CAWTGTDYGYTF
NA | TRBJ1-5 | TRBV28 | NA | TGTGCCAGCAGCCCAGGACGGGGAGTATATAGCAATCAGCCCCAGCATTTT | CASSPGRGVYSNQPQHF
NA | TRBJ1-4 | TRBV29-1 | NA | TGCAGCGCCCGACGACAGAATGAAAAACTGTTTTTT | CSARRQNEKLFF
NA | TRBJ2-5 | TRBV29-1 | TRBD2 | TGCAGCGTTGTGTTAGACCTAGCGGCCCAAGAGACCCAGTACTTC | CSVVLDLAAQETQYF
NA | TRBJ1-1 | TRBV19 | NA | TGTGCCAGTAGTCCGGGGTCCATGAACACTGAAGCTTTCTTT | CASSPGSMNTEAFF
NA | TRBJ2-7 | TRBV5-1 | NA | TGCGCCAGCAGTTCAGGAGGACGCTACGAGCAGTACTTC | CASSSGGRYEQYF
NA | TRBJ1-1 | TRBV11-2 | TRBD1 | TGTGCCAGCAGCTTAGAAGGACAGGGACTTAAAACTTTCTTT | CASSLEGQGLKTFF
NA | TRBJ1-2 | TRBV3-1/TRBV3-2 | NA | TGTGCCAGCAGCCTAAGCTTGGATGGCTACACCTTC | CASSLSLDGYTF
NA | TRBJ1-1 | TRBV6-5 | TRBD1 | TGTGCCAGCAGCCACCGAGGACAGGGGGTCACTGAAGCTTTCTTT | CASSHRGQGVTEAFF
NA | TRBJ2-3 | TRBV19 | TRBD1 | TGTGCCAGTAGCAAGGCGACAGGGGCCTTCACAGATACGCAGTATTTT | CASSKATGAFTDTQYF